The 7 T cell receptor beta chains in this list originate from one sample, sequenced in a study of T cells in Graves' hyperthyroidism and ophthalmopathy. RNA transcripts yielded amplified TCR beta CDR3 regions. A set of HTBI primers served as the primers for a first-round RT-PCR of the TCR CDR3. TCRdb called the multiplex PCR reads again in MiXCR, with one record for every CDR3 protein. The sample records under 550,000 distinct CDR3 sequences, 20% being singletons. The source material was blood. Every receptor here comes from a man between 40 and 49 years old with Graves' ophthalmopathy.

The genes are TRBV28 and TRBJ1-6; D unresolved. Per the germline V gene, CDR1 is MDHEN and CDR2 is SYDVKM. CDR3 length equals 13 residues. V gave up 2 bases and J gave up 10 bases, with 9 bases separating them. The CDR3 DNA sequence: TGTGCCAGCAGTTTAGTGGGAGGGTCACCCCTCCACTTT. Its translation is CASSLVGGSPLHF.

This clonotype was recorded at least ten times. CDR3 sequence: CASSSYSGEKNEQFF. The DNA of the CDR3 is TGTGCCAGCAGCTCGTATAGCGGGGAGAAAAATGAGCAGTTCTTC. The chain is built from TRBV7-2 and TRBJ2-1; 8 bases match TRBD2. Germline V lookup: CDR1 SGHTA, CDR2 FQGNSA. The CDR3 runs 15 residues. V lost 4 bases to trimming and J lost 7 bases; unmatched junction nucleotides: 9.

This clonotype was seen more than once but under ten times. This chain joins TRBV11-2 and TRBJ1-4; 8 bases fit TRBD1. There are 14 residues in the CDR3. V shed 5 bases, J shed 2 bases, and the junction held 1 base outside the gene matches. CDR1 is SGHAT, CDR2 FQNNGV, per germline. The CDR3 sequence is CASSRDRTNEKLFF. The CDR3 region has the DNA TGTGCCAGCAGCCGGGACAGGACTAATGAAAAACTGTTTTTT.

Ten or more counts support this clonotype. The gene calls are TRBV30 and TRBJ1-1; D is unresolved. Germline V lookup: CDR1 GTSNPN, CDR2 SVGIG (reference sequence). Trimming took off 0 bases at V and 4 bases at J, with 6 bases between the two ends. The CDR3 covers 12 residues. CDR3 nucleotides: TGTGCCTGGAGTGTTAGCAGCACTGAAGCTTTCTTT. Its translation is CAWSVSSTEAFF.

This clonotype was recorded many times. CDR3 coding DNA: TGTGCCAGCAGTTCCGGGACGGAAGGGTTAGGCTACACCTTC. It translates to CASSSGTEGLGYTF. The V gene is TRBV28, the J gene TRBJ1-2, with D tentatively TRBD1 (5 bases). Germline assignment: CDR1 MDHEN and CDR2 SYDVKM. V shed 4 bases and J shed 8 bases, with 17 bases lying between them. The CDR3 length is 14 residues.

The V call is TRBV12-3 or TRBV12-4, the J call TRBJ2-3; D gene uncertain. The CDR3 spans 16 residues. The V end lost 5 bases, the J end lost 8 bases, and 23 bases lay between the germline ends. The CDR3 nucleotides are TGTGCCAGCAGTCATCGGACCCCGGGCCCTTCTGCTACGCAGTATTTT. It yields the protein CASSHRTPGPSATQYF.

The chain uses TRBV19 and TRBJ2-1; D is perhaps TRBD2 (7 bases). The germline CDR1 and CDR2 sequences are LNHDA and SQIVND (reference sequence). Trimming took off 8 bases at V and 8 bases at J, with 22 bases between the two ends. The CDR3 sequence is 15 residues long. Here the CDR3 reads CASRGMGGGRDEQFF. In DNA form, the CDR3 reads TGTGCCAGTCGCGGGATGGGGGGGGGCAGGGATGAGCAGTTCTTC.